This passage covers 5 T cell receptor beta chains from one sample sequenced in a study of T-cell reconstitution after alpha-beta-depleted transplantation in children. As it was prepared, the TCRbeta library received unique molecular identifiers. Each CDR3 protein is one row after TCRdb ran MiXCR on the PCR reads. There are 900,000 or so distinct CDR3 sequences in the sample; roughly 16% occur only once, and just under 5% lies in the top ten. Material: PBMCs, mostly from graft donor cells, obtained 360 days after TCRalphabeta/CD19-depleted stem cell transplant. The receptors were gathered from a male patient younger than 18 who had a stem cell transplant for acute lymphoblastic leukemia, so the T cells may come from the graft donor.

This clonotype has only a few counts. The chain joins TRBV6-2 or TRBV6-3 to TRBJ2-1; D gene uncertain. V was trimmed by 8 bases and J by 0 bases, leaving 14 bases between them. The CDR3 covers 15 residues. Germline loops: CDR1 MNHEY, CDR2 SVGEGT. CDR3 amino acids: CASPACGSSYNEQFF. The CDR3 DNA is TGTGCCAGCCCCGCCTGCGGCAGCTCCTACAATGAGCAGTTCTTC.

This clonotype came up many times. The V call is TRBV11-2, the J call TRBJ2-5; the D gene is possibly TRBD2 (5 bases). This CDR3 is built from 18 residues. Trimming took 5 bases from V and 1 from J, leaving 23 bases between them. CDR1 is SGHAT and CDR2 is FQNNGV in the germline V gene. CDR3 protein: CASSLVRNWAGFQETQYF. The CDR3, as DNA: TGTGCCAGCAGCCTAGTTCGCAACTGGGCGGGTTTCCAAGAGACCCAGTACTTC.

This clonotype appeared a few times. This sequence joins TRBV12-3 or TRBV12-4 and TRBJ2-3; either TRBD1 or TRBD2 may fit D (5 bases each). CDR3 length equals 17 residues. V dropped 7 bases and J dropped 0 bases, with 20 bases sitting between them. DNA for the CDR3: TGTGCCAGCATCATCTTTTCTCCGGGACGAAGCACAGATACGCAGTATTTT. This gives the protein CASIIFSPGRSTDTQYF.

This clonotype has only a few counts. The chain combines TRBV2 with TRBJ2-2; D gene ambiguous. CDR3 size: 14 residues. Trimming removed 3 bases from V and 5 bases from J, with 10 bases in between. Germline V gene lookup returns CDR1 SNHLY and CDR2 FYNNEI. The CDR3 is CASSEEKGTGELFF. The CDR3, as DNA: TGTGCCAGCAGTGAGGAGAAGGGAACCGGGGAGCTGTTTTTT.

The chain combines TRBV4-1 with TRBJ2-1, with TRBD1 matching over 7 bases. V dropped 0 bases and J dropped 4; count of bases not matched to a gene: 15. CDR1 is MGHRA and CDR2 is YSYEKL in the germline V gene. This CDR3 contains 19 residues. The CDR3 spells CASSQETFFHGTAYNEQFF. The CDR3 DNA follows: TGCGCCAGCAGCCAAGAGACCTTCTTCCACGGGACAGCTTACAATGAGCAGTTCTTC.